This record looks at one T cell receptor (beta chain) sequence and its context. The antigen is undetermined. Other nucleotide sequences in the sample specify the same CDR3. Both 60 Vbeta primers and 13 Jbeta primers went into the PCR. Produced via immunoSEQ multiplex PCR; TCRdb's table is partial and in-frame only. This table holds approximately 150,000 clones, approximately 81% found once. Trimming removed 1 base at V and 8 bases at J, with 15 bases between. CDR1 GTSNPN and CDR2 SVGIG come from the germline V gene (reference sequence). The length of the CDR3 is 15 residues. These data come from a study of cytomegalovirus exposure and HLA in healthy donors. Findings and caveats of the study: A prior analysis recorded that most TCR beta V segments were productive about 87% or about 30% of the time. There was a cluster of highly shared sequence variants that was likely a sequencing artifact. In a later analysis, common viral pathogens appeared linked to several of the most significant clusters. Trimming of TCR beta V- and J-genes showed a link, identified in a later analysis, to a missense DCLRE1C variant.

This rearrangement joins TRBV30 to TRBJ1-6, with a tentative D call TRBD1 (6 bases). The specimen was PBMCs. The sequence was obtained from a middle-aged woman in good health and CMV-seropositive. In DNA, the CDR3 is TGTGCCTGGAGTGCCCTCAGGGGCTGGGATTCACCCCTCCACTTT. This encodes CAWSALRGWDSPLHF.